Shown below are 27 T cell receptor beta chains from a single sample sequenced in a study of cytomegalovirus exposure and HLA in healthy donors. In the PCR, 60 Vbeta and 13 Jbeta primers were used. Clones were read by immunoSEQ multiplex PCR, and TCRdb kept only the in-frame ones, dropping some. The data show 95,000 to 150,000 clones, around 80% seen once. Sequenced: PBMCs. These receptor sequences come from a man between 25 and 39 years old in good health and CMV-seropositive.

The chain employs TRBV9 and TRBJ1-1, with D unresolved. The germline CDR1 and CDR2 sequences are SGDLS and YYNGEE. V was cut by 2 bases and J by 4 bases, with 12 bases left in between. This CDR3 is 14 amino acids long. Written as DNA, the CDR3 is TGTGCCAGCAGCGTGCGGGTGAGAGCCACTGAAGCTTTCTTT. As protein: CASSVRVRATEAFF.

V gene TRBV7-6 combines with J gene TRBJ2-3; D might be TRBD2 (5 bases). CDR3 size: 16 residues. V was trimmed by 1 base and J by 0 bases, leaving 11 bases between them. Germline assignment: CDR1 SGHVS and CDR2 FNYEAQ. CDR3: CASSLVSGISTDTQYF. CDR3 coding DNA: TGTGCCAGCAGCTTAGTAAGCGGCATTAGCACAGATACGCAGTATTTT.

The gene calls are TRBV27 and TRBJ1-6; D gene uncertain. V shed 6 bases and J shed 0 bases, with 9 bases lying between them. CDR3 length: 15 residues. In germline, CDR1 is MNHEY, CDR2 SMNVEV (reference sequence). For the CDR3, the DNA is TGTGCCAGCAGGGGAGGGAGCTCCTATAATTCACCCCTCCACTTT. It is translated as CASRGGSSYNSPLHF.

This clone appeared a single time. The V and J genes are TRBV5-5 and TRBJ2-5; the match to TRBD1 covers 8 bases. Germline trimming cut 2 bases from V and 4 bases from J; bases unmatched to any gene: 4. CDR1 and CDR2 from the germline V gene are SGHKS and YYEKEE (reference sequence). The CDR3 loop spans 14 amino acids. The CDR3 DNA is TGTGCCAGCAGCTTTGACAGGGGAGGAGAGACCCAGTACTTC. It codes for CASSFDRGGETQYF.

This clone was seen just once. The V gene is TRBV10-2, the J gene TRBJ1-1; D is unresolved. CDR3 length equals 14 residues. Germline V gives CDR1 WSHSY, CDR2 SAAADI. Trimming cost V 6 bases and J 1 base, with 12 bases left between them. The CDR3 coding sequence is TGCGCCAGCAGCTTGAGAGAGGGGAACACTGAAGCTTTCTTT. Translating it yields CASSLREGNTEAFF.

CDR3 region: CASSAQVNTEAFF. CDR3 DNA: TGTGCCAGCTCGGCACAGGTGAACACTGAAGCTTTCTTT. J is TRBJ1-1 and V is TRBV6-5, with TRBD1 as a possible D gene (5 bases). Trimming left V 8 bases short and J 0 bases short, with 10 bases between. CDR3 length: 13 amino acids. From germline, CDR1 is MNHEY and CDR2 SVGAGI.

The gene calls are TRBV11-2 and TRBJ1-1, with 10 bases lining up with TRBD1. CDR1 is SGHAT, CDR2 FQNNGV, per germline. This CDR3 is built from 14 residues. With 3 bases clipped from V and 9 bases from J, the junction kept 7 bases outside the gene matches. Here the CDR3 DNA reads TGTGCCAGCAGCTTTCCCGGGACAGGGGTTAAAGCTTTCTTT. Residues: CASSFPGTGVKAFF.

The count of this clone is one. This chain links TRBV5-1 with TRBJ2-7; 10 bases agree with TRBD2. CDR3 length: 14 amino acids. Trimming took 2 bases from V and 7 from J; bases not matched to a gene: 6. Germline loops: CDR1 SGHRS, CDR2 YFSETQ. For the CDR3, the DNA is TGCGCCAGCAGCTTCGGCCTAGCGGGAGAGGAGCAGTACTTC. Protein sequence: CASSFGLAGEEQYF.

This chain uses TRBV28 with TRBJ2-5; 7 positions agree with TRBD2. Germline values: CDR1 MDHEN, CDR2 SYDVKM. With V trimmed by 2 bases and J by 1 base, 7 bases remained unmatched. The CDR3 sequence is 16 residues long. The CDR3 region has the DNA TGTGCCAGCAGTTTAGGACTAGGCGATTTCCAAGAGACCCAGTACTTC. It yields the protein CASSLGLGDFQETQYF.

The V and J genes are TRBV5-8 and TRBJ1-5; the D is unclear. This CDR3 has 15 residues. Germline V gene lookup returns CDR1 SGHTS and CDR2 YDEGEE. Trimming left V 2 bases short and J 4 bases short, with 13 bases between. As DNA, the CDR3 is TGTGCCAGCAGCTTCCTCCGACACCCAAATCAGCCCCAGCATTTT. Residues: CASSFLRHPNQPQHF.

The J gene is TRBJ1-1, the V gene TRBV29-1; possible D gene TRBD1, 5 bases. Trimming left V 4 bases short and J 0 bases short, with 9 bases between. The germline V gene encodes CDR1 SQVTM and CDR2 ANQGSEA. This CDR3 is 13 amino acids long. CDR3 sequence reads: CSVGKGMNTEAFF. The DNA of the CDR3 is TGCAGCGTTGGAAAGGGGATGAACACTGAAGCTTTCTTT.

The CDR3 loop reads CAWSGIQGGRRETQYF. As DNA, the CDR3 is TGTGCCTGGAGTGGAATTCAGGGCGGGAGGAGGGAGACCCAGTACTTC. This chain joins TRBV30 and TRBJ2-5, with 8 bases fitting TRBD2. The CDR3 extends over 16 amino acids. After removal of 1 base from V and 5 bases from J, the junction contained 12 bases not matched to a gene. Germline lookup yields CDR1 GTSNPN and CDR2 SVGIG (reference sequence).

As to this clone: An end of the junction differs from the germline gene, which may be a read error. This sequence joins TRBV28 and TRBJ2-7, with TRBD2 as a possible D gene (6 bases). This CDR3 is built from 13 residues. CDR1 is MDHEN and CDR2 is SYDVKM in the germline V gene. In DNA, the CDR3 is TGTGCCAGCAGTCCGCTTGAAGGAGGGCTTGGCCCCTTC. Translation: CASSPLEGGLGPF.

The chain couples TRBV6-5 to TRBJ2-1, with D unclear. The CDR3 contains 13 residues. Trimming left V 7 bases short and J 6 bases short, with 13 bases between. Germline CDR1 is MNHEY and CDR2 is SVGAGI. The CDR3 loop reads CASTYGSVNEQFF. The CDR3 DNA sequence: TGTGCCAGCACCTACGGGTCCGTCAATGAGCAGTTCTTC.

The V and J genes are TRBV7-6 and TRBJ2-7; the match to TRBD1 covers 8 bases. The CDR3 runs 15 residues. The trim removed 5 bases at V and 3 bases at J, leaving 9 bases unmatched. Germline CDR1 reads SGHVS; CDR2 reads FNYEAQ. The chain's CDR3 is CASSPGQVSLYEQYF. CDR3 nucleotides: TGTGCCAGCAGCCCGGGACAGGTCTCCCTCTACGAGCAGTACTTC.

V usage is TRBV4-2 and J usage is TRBJ2-7; 7 nucleotides agree with TRBD2. Looked up from germline, CDR1 is LGHNA and CDR2 is YNFKEQ. The CDR3 runs 15 residues. With 3 bases clipped from V and 2 bases from J, the junction kept 7 bases outside the gene matches. CDR3 in amino acids: CASSHSASGPYEQYF. As DNA, the CDR3 is TGTGCCAGCAGCCACAGCGCTAGCGGACCCTACGAGCAGTACTTC.

This clone was observed a single time. The chain carries TRBV6-5 and TRBJ2-7; the match to TRBD1 covers 12 bases. Germline trimming cut 6 bases from V and 5 bases from J; bases unmatched to any gene: 5. This CDR3 spans 14 amino acids. In germline, CDR1 is MNHEY, CDR2 SVGAGI. In DNA form, the CDR3 reads TGTGCCAGCAGCCAGGGGACAGGGGGCGACGAGCAGTACTTC. Protein sequence: CASSQGTGGDEQYF.

J is TRBJ1-3 and V is TRBV27; 9 bases fit TRBD1. The CDR3 runs to 15 residues. V shed 5 bases and J 0 bases; nucleotides not matched to a gene: 2. Germline-derived CDR1 and CDR2 are MNHEY and SMNVEV (reference sequence). The chain's CDR3 is CASSMDRGSGNTIYF. CDR3 sequence (DNA): TGTGCCAGCAGTATGGACAGGGGCTCTGGAAACACCATATATTTT.

This chain connects TRBV5-1 to TRBJ2-2; the match to TRBD1 covers 8 bases. The CDR3 is made up of 16 amino acids. V lost 4 bases to trimming and J lost 4 bases; unmatched junction nucleotides: 9. Germline V gene lookup returns CDR1 SGHRS and CDR2 YFSETQ. CDR3 protein: CASSGRQGTPTGELFF. The CDR3 DNA reads as TGCGCCAGCAGCGGTCGACAGGGGACACCCACCGGGGAGCTGTTTTTT.

V and J are TRBV10-3 and TRBJ2-3; 12 bases are a match to TRBD2. Germline values: CDR1 ENHRY, CDR2 SYGVKD. V dropped 6 bases and J dropped 0; count of bases not matched to a gene: 1. This CDR3 is 15 amino acids long. The CDR3, as DNA: TGTGCCATCAGACTAGCGGGGGGTAGCACAGATACGCAGTATTTT. This codes for CAIRLAGGSTDTQYF.

The V and J genes are TRBV9 and TRBJ2-7; 9 bases agree with TRBD1. V dropped 1 base and J dropped 2; count of bases not matched to a gene: 7. The germline V gene has CDR1 SGDLS and CDR2 YYNGEE. CDR3 length: 16 amino acids. CDR3 in amino acids: CASSVSWDREPYEQYF. The CDR3 region has the DNA TGTGCCAGCAGCGTAAGTTGGGACAGGGAACCCTACGAGCAGTACTTC.

This clone has a single count. The rearrangement uses TRBV5-6 and TRBJ1-5; D unresolved. The CDR3 has 15 amino acids. Germline values: CDR1 SGHDT, CDR2 YYEEEE. V lost 1 base and J 3 bases, leaving 11 bases between the germline ends. The CDR3 region has the DNA TGTGCCAGCAGCTTGAGCGGACGGTACAATCAGCCCCAGCATTTT. Translating gives CASSLSGRYNQPQHF. Complete variable domain (other parts from reference TRBV5-6 and TRBJ1-5): DAGVTQSPTHLIKTRGQQVTLRCSPKSGHDTVSWYQQALGQGPQFIFQYYEEEERQRGNFPDRFSGHQFPNYSSELNVNALLLGDSALYLCASSLSGRYNQPQHFGDGTRLSIL.

The CDR3: CASRPRDTGQGVGGYTF. The CDR3 DNA reads as TGTGCCAGCAGGCCAAGGGACACGGGACAGGGGGTCGGTGGCTACACCTTC. The chain employs TRBV28 and TRBJ1-2; 11 positions agree with TRBD1. CDR1 MDHEN and CDR2 SYDVKM come from the germline V gene. With V trimmed by 6 bases and J by 7 bases, 16 bases remained unmatched. The CDR3 is made up of 17 amino acids.

This sequence joins TRBV7-8 and TRBJ1-5, with D perhaps TRBD1 (5 bases). The germline V gene encodes CDR1 SGHVS and CDR2 FQNEAQ. The V gene lost 7 bases and the J gene lost 0 bases, with 19 bases spanning the gap. This CDR3 is 17 amino acids long. CDR3 sequence reads: CASTIFGGGFSNQPQHF. CDR3 nucleotide sequence: TGTGCCAGCACCATATTTGGGGGAGGGTTTAGCAATCAGCCCCAGCATTTT.

This sequence joins TRBV10-3 and TRBJ2-7; D gene unclear. Trimming took 8 bases from V and 2 from J, leaving 16 bases between them. The V gene's germline CDR1 is ENHRY and CDR2 SYGVKD. The CDR3 totals 14 residues. As DNA, the CDR3 is TGTGCCATCTCCGAGGTCGGAACGACCTACGAGCAGTACTTC. The encoded protein is CAISEVGTTYEQYF.

The V and J genes are TRBV4-3 and TRBJ2-3; TRBD1 agrees at 7 bases. CDR3 length equals 15 residues. Germline values: CDR1 LGHNA, CDR2 YSLEER. V lost 2 bases, J lost 3 bases, and 5 bases stayed unmatched. The CDR3 loop reads CASSQTGAGTDTQYF. DNA for the CDR3: TGCGCCAGCAGCCAAACAGGGGCCGGGACAGATACGCAGTATTTT.

V is TRBV9 and J is TRBJ2-7, with 11 bases identical to TRBD1. Looked up from germline, CDR1 is SGDLS and CDR2 is YYNGEE. This CDR3 has 19 amino acids. V was clipped by 3 bases and J by 4 bases; unmatched bases: 18. The CDR3 spells CASSAGRITGTGGVYEQYF. The CDR3 coding sequence is TGTGCCAGCAGCGCCGGCCGAATTACCGGGACAGGGGGTGTTTACGAGCAGTACTTC. Filled out from reference TRBV9 and TRBJ2-7, the complete variable domain reads DSGVTQTPKHLITATGQRVTLRCSPRSGDLSVYWYQQSLDQGLQFLIQYYNGEERAKGNILERFSAQQFPDLHSELNLSSLELGDSALYFCASSAGRITGTGGVYEQYFGPGTRLTVT.